The clone carrying this T cell receptor (beta chain) came up a few times. What it binds is unknown. This sample was included in a study of T cell responses to AZD1222 COVID-19 vaccine. Repertoires were generated with immunoSEQ multiplex PCR, while TCRdb's copy carries only in-frame clones and drops some. Of about 140,000 clones in the sample, approximately 85% were seen once. CDR3 size: 15 residues. Germline V lookup: CDR1 SNHLY, CDR2 FYNNEI. V shed 2 bases and J 3 bases; nucleotides not matched to a gene: 6. Notes on the study in general: Unmutated regions of variants are reportedly targeted by nearly half of spike-specific TCRs. Only a handful of individuals given AZD1222 were seropositive at baseline.

The sequence came from an adult in good health. Sequenced here: peripheral blood, sampled on day 0 of AZD1222 vaccination. The V call is TRBV2, the J call TRBJ2-7, with 8 bases matching TRBD2. The CDR3 DNA reads TGTGCCAGCAGTGAAACTGCTAGCGGGTTCTACGAGCAGTACTTC. This gives the protein CASSETASGFYEQYF.